These T cell receptor beta chains were read from a single sample in a study of blood T cell repertoires in COVID-19. The repertoire was sequenced with immunoSEQ multiplex PCR; TCRdb's copy has only in-frame clones and lacks some. The data contain some 320,000 clones, roughly 90% of them singletons. The sample was PBMCs or T cells enriched from blood (not recorded which). The receptors derive from a man aged 60 to 75 who had recovered from COVID-19. CDR3s include the opening cysteine and the closing phenylalanine or tryptophan. A D gene is named only where the DNA matches it firmly. For some rows the clone size is stated as once, few or many, or as a class when expanded; others skip it.

>TRBJ2-7|.|TRBV12-3/TRBV12-4|.
CASSFLGVEQYF
TGTGCCAGCAGTTTTCTCGGGGTCGAGCAGTACTTC
>TRBJ1-1|.|TRBV30|.
CAWNLGSATEAFF
TGTGCCTGGAATCTAGGAAGCGCCACTGAAGCTTTCTTT
>TRBJ1-1|.|TRBV11-2|few
CASREGVNTEAFF
TGTGCCAGCAGAGAGGGGGTGAACACTGAAGCTTTCTTT
>TRBJ2-3|TRBD2|TRBV10-1|.
CASSDTGRAADTQYF
TGCGCCAGCAGTGATACCGGGAGGGCAGCAGATACGCAGTATTTT
>TRBJ1-5|TRBD1|TRBV5-6|.
CASSLYTGGSNQPQHF
TGTGCCAGCAGCTTGTATACAGGGGGAAGCAATCAGCCCCAGCATTTT
>TRBJ2-3|TRBD2|TRBV9|.
CASSPRERELDTQYF
TGTGCCAGCAGCCCCCGGGAGCGGGAGCTGGATACGCAGTATTTT
>TRBJ2-2|TRBD1|TRBV7-9|once
CASSKTGENTGELFF
TGTGCCAGCAGCAAAACAGGGGAGAACACCGGGGAGCTGTTTTTT
>TRBJ2-5|TRBD2|TRBV7-3|.
CASSKSEAGGKRETQYF
TGTGCCAGCAGCAAAAGCGAAGCGGGGGGAAAACGAGAGACCCAGTACTTC
>TRBJ1-5|.|TRBV11-2|.
CASSIGGQPQHF
TGTGCCAGCAGCATCGGGGGACAGCCCCAGCATTTT
>TRBJ2-5|TRBD1|TRBV7-9|.
CASSLGGTGQETQYF
TGTGCCAGCAGCTTAGGGGGGACAGGGCAAGAGACCCAGTACTTC
>TRBJ2-1|TRBD2|TRBV28|.
CASSWDYWQFF
TGTGCCAGCAGTTGGGACTATTGGCAGTTCTTC
>TRBJ1-6|.|TRBV6-2/TRBV6-3|once
CASSYVDSNSPLHF
TGTGCCAGCAGTTACGTCGACAGTAATTCACCCCTCCACTTT
>TRBJ1-4|.|TRBV18|once
CASSTTEPEKLFF
TGTGCCAGCTCTACGACAGAACCTGAAAAACTGTTTTTT